Listed below are T cell receptor beta chains from one sample, sequenced in a study of T cell responses to AZD1222 COVID-19 vaccine. Measured with immunoSEQ multiplex PCR; TCRdb has only the in-frame clones, and not every one. Counted here are about 180,000 clones, 70% to 90% occurring once; the ten biggest clones make up 1.5% to 2%. This material consisted of peripheral blood, taken on day 0 of AZD1222 vaccination. These TCRs come from an adult in good health. The conserved cysteine and the conserved F or W are not part of the CDR3 here. Expanded clones get a size class; other rows say once, few or many, or leave the size out.

>TRBV6-5|TRBJ2-5|NA
ASRSPGGVQETQY
>TRBV6-5|TRBJ1-1|NA
ASSTGWRDNTEAF
>TRBV3-1/TRBV3-2|TRBJ1-6|NA
ASSLRPENSPLH
>TRBV3-1/TRBV3-2|TRBJ1-4|once
ASSQGGGGEKLF
>TRBV28|TRBJ2-2|NA
ASRGSGRNTGELF
>TRBV5-4|TRBJ1-1|NA
ASSHRDRGLNTEAF
>TRBV30|TRBJ2-5|NA
AWSVDRARLETQY
>TRBV28|TRBJ2-1|NA
ASNRLAGSTDEQF
>TRBV11-2|TRBJ1-3|NA
ASSSRQSGNTIY
>TRBV29-1|TRBJ2-1|NA
SVERPPNEQF
>TRBV30|TRBJ2-3|NA
AWSGLALTDTQY
>TRBV7-6|TRBJ1-4|NA
ASGGSGAPNEKLF
>TRBV10-3|TRBJ2-7|NA
AISELGASSYEQY
>TRBV30|TRBJ1-1|once
AWSVQVHTEAF
>TRBV7-2|TRBJ2-7|NA
ASSPQPDRVHEQY
>TRBV7-2|TRBJ1-1|NA
ASSQAYRSTEAF
>TRBV7-7|TRBJ2-7|NA
ASSLAWGEPYEQY
>TRBV6-5|TRBJ2-7|NA
ASSYGQGTGYEQY
>TRBV18|TRBJ1-1|few
ASSPLHENTEAF
>TRBV7-6|TRBJ2-3|NA
ASSLRGRDTQY
>TRBV14|TRBJ1-1|NA
ASSRYDKGSNGAF
>TRBV11-1|TRBJ2-1|few
ASSLPGDNEQF
>TRBV4-2|TRBJ2-4|NA
ASSLDGKNIQY
>TRBV3-1/TRBV3-2|TRBJ1-1|NA
ASSLQRWSVTGGTEAF
>TRBV28|TRBJ1-3|NA
ASSLWQGEVSGNTIY
>TRBV28|TRBJ1-5|NA
ASEWGSNQPQH
>TRBV12-3/TRBV12-4|TRBJ1-2|once
ASSLGNNYGYT
>TRBV4-1|TRBJ1-4|NA
ASSQEQGLATNEKLF
>TRBV28|TRBJ1-1|once
ASTVWWNTEAF
>TRBV29-1|TRBJ2-3|NA
SVDSPSTDTQY
>TRBV28|TRBJ1-1|NA
ASSLARKGRAF
>TRBV7-8|TRBJ1-1|NA
ASSPELNTEAF
>TRBV5-1|TRBJ2-7|NA
ASSQSGTGEEQY
>TRBV14|TRBJ1-1|NA
ASSQGRNTEAF
>TRBV27|TRBJ1-4|NA
ASSSPGTKRGATNEKLF
>TRBV19|TRBJ2-7|NA
ASSSGVWRTINYEQY
>TRBV28|TRBJ1-6|NA
ASSYLGMAIPSYNSPLH
>TRBV2|TRBJ1-2|NA
ASHGDNYGYT
>TRBV2|TRBJ1-1|NA
ASSIQGAGVNTEAF